This T cell receptor beta chain was obtained from a study of CD8+CD57+ T cells in acquired aplastic anemia. Study-wide findings and caveats: Levels of CD8+ Simpson's diversity were not significantly distinct in patients versus controls. When set against total CD4+ and CD8+ pools, CD8+CD57+ cells in patients had lower diversity.

About this clonotype: Antigen specificity is unknown.

CDR3 and TCR beta VDJ profiling relied on genomic DNA as the template. TCRdb reprocessed the reads via MiXCR and lists one record per CDR3 protein. The data hold about 20,000 distinct CDR3 sequences, with 40% observed a single time. Germline values: CDR1 SGHAT, CDR2 FQNNGV. Trimming removed 7 bases from V and 10 bases from J, with 14 bases in between. This CDR3 has 13 residues. Before being chosen for sequencing, patients had shown CD8+CD57+ cell expansion by flow cytometry. The sample consisted of CD8+CD57+ T cells sorted from PBMCs. As for subset: bead-enriched CD8+CD57+ effector memory T cells from SAA patients. The origin of this receptor is a human donor with aplastic anemia. This chain joins TRBV11-2 and TRBJ1-6; D remains ambiguous. The CDR3 region is CASNPGRASPLHF. The CDR3 region has the DNA TGTGCCAGCAACCCCGGTAGGGCGTCACCCCTCCACTTT.